The 31 T cell receptor beta chains below come from one sample, sequenced in a study of cytomegalovirus exposure and HLA in healthy donors. PCR amplification relied on 60 Vbeta primers (plus 13 Jbeta primers). Only in-frame clones appear in the TCRdb table, and some are missing; sequencing was by immunoSEQ multiplex PCR. The sample contains hundreds of thousands of clones, almost 85% of which appear only once. The sequenced sample consisted of PBMCs. The receptors were gathered from a woman between 35 and 50 years old in good health and CMV-seronegative.

In this sample, this clone turned up once. This chain links TRBV5-1 with TRBJ1-1, with TRBD1 matching 8 bases. Looked up from germline, CDR1 is SGHRS and CDR2 is YFSETQ. V lost 0 bases and J lost 4; bases outside the gene matches: 8. This CDR3 contains 16 residues. CDR3 nucleotide sequence: TGCGCCAGCAGCTTGGGGACAGGGATCAGCAGCACTGAAGCTTTCTTT. It is translated as CASSLGTGISSTEAFF. Together with reference TRBV5-1 and TRBJ1-1, the CDR3 gives the full variable domain: KAGVTQTPRYLIKTRGQQVTLSCSPISGHRSVSWYQQTPGQGLQFLFEYFSETQRNKGNFPGRFSGRQFSNSRSEMNVSTLELGDSALYLCASSLGTGISSTEAFFGQGTRLTVV.

V usage is TRBV9 and J usage is TRBJ2-7; possibly TRBD1 for D (6 bases). Per the germline V gene, CDR1 is SGDLS and CDR2 is YYNGEE. The V gene lost 2 bases and the J gene lost 1 base, with 7 bases spanning the gap. This CDR3 is 13 amino acids long. This CDR3 reads CASSVTGSYEQYF. CDR3 DNA: TGTGCCAGCAGCGTTACAGGGTCCTACGAGCAGTACTTC.

The V gene is TRBV19, the J gene TRBJ1-2; 7 nucleotides line up with TRBD1. J lost 4 bases, V lost 4 bases, and 9 bases had no gene match. CDR1 and CDR2 (germline): LNHDA, SQIVND (reference sequence). The CDR3 consists of 15 residues. The CDR3 nucleotides read TGTGCCAGTAGTACCAGACAGGGTGGGGGCTATGGCTACACCTTC. Residues: CASSTRQGGGYGYTF.

V is TRBV7-3 and J is TRBJ2-2, with TRBD2 matching over 7 bases. The germline V gene encodes CDR1 SGHTA and CDR2 FQGTGA. The CDR3 runs 16 residues. Trimming removed 4 bases from V and 0 bases from J; junction bases left unmatched: 5. CDR3 bases: TGTGCCAGCAGCTATTTAGCGGGTGCGAACACCGGGGAGCTGTTTTTT. It codes for CASSYLAGANTGELFF.

This clone has a handful of counts. This sequence joins TRBV14 and TRBJ1-2; D not resolved. Trimming pared 4 bases from V and 5 bases from J, leaving 8 bases between. Per the germline V gene, CDR1 is SGHDN and CDR2 is FVKESK. The CDR3 contains 12 residues. In nucleotides, the CDR3 is TGTGCCAGCAGCCCCGCTAGGTATGGCTACACCTTC. It codes for CASSPARYGYTF.

This chain joins TRBV6-5 and TRBJ2-5; the match to TRBD2 covers 9 bases. The CDR3 runs 14 residues. J lost 2 bases, V lost 7 bases, and 5 bases had no gene match. Germline V CDR1 and CDR2: MNHEY, SVGAGI. The CDR3 DNA reads as TGTGCCAGCAACCCAAGCGGGGGGCAAGAGACCCAGTACTTC. Its translation is CASNPSGGQETQYF.

The rearrangement links TRBV7-2 to TRBJ1-5, with D possibly being TRBD1 (5 bases). Germline loops: CDR1 SGHTA, CDR2 FQGNSA. The CDR3 extends over 15 amino acids. Trimming left V 5 bases short and J 5 bases short, with 16 bases between. This CDR3 reads CASSIDGGKDQPQHF. CDR3 in DNA: TGTGCCAGCAGCATCGACGGGGGGAAGGATCAGCCCCAGCATTTT.

J is TRBJ1-1 and V is TRBV10-3; D not certain. The CDR3 consists of 15 residues. CDR1 is ENHRY, CDR2 SYGVKD, per germline. V was cut by 0 bases and J by 1 base, with 9 bases left in between. As DNA, the CDR3 is TGTGCCATCAGTGAGTCTGGCGGGGAGAACACTGAAGCTTTCTTT. Protein: CAISESGGENTEAFF.

This rearrangement joins TRBV5-4 to TRBJ2-5; possibly TRBD1 for D (6 bases). This CDR3 has 13 amino acids. Germline V gene sequence: CDR1 SGHNT, CDR2 YYREEE (reference sequence). Trimming stripped 4 bases from V and 2 bases from J, with 9 bases between. CDR3 in amino acids: CASSGGQQETQYF. The DNA of the CDR3 is TGTGCCAGCAGCGGGGGACAACAAGAGACCCAGTACTTC.

This clone was found once. The V and J genes are TRBV5-1 and TRBJ1-1, with D tentatively TRBD1 (6 bases). Germline V gives CDR1 SGHRS, CDR2 YFSETQ. Trimming stripped 0 bases from V and 4 bases from J, with 13 bases between. The CDR3 contains 15 residues. Written as DNA, the CDR3 is TGCGCCAGCAGCTTGGCCGGCGGGGGCGGCACTGAAGCTTTCTTT. This codes for CASSLAGGGGTEAFF.

The count of this clone is one. DNA for the CDR3: TGTGCCAGTCACAAAGCCGGGACAGGGCTTCTCACTGGCACTGAAGCTTTCTTT. Its translation is CASHKAGTGLLTGTEAFF. The V and J genes are TRBV19 and TRBJ1-1; 9 bases fit TRBD1. V gave up 8 bases and J gave up 4 bases; unmatched junction bases: 20. The CDR3 totals 18 residues. Germline lookup yields CDR1 LNHDA and CDR2 SQIVND (reference sequence).

V gene TRBV19 combines with J gene TRBJ2-5; D gene unclear. Trimming left V 3 bases short and J 6 bases short, with 11 bases between. The germline V gene encodes CDR1 LNHDA and CDR2 SQIVND (reference sequence). The CDR3 is made up of 13 amino acids. CDR3 nucleotides: TGTGCCAGTAGTATGGGCAGCCTGCAGACCCAGTACTTC. It codes for CASSMGSLQTQYF.

The chain combines TRBV21-1 with TRBJ2-7; TRBD1 is taken as the D call from the table, unchecked against the DNA. TRBV21-1 is termed a pseudogene. This CDR3 has 15 residues. The CDR3 bases are TGTGCCAGCACTCTGGTCAGGGGTCTTACCTACGAGCAGTACTTC. Residues: CASTLVRGLTYEQYF.

This clone was seen just once. J is TRBJ1-1 and V is TRBV6-5, with a tentative D call TRBD1 (5 bases). Trimming removed 5 bases from V and 2 bases from J, with 12 bases in between. The CDR3 extends over 14 amino acids. Germline V lookup: CDR1 MNHEY, CDR2 SVGAGI. CDR3 protein: CASSPGGENTEAFF. As DNA, the CDR3 is TGTGCCAGCAGTCCTGGGGGGGAAAACACTGAAGCTTTCTTT.

The chain combines TRBV9 with TRBJ2-1, with 13 bases aligning to TRBD2. CDR3 size: 19 residues. The V gene end was trimmed by 2 bases and the J gene end by 6 bases; junction bases not matched to a gene: 14. Germline CDR1 and CDR2: SGDLS and YYNGEE. The CDR3, as DNA: TGTGCCAGCAGCGTCCCGGGACTAGCGGGGAGCCCAATTTTCAATGAGCAGTTCTTC. It is translated as CASSVPGLAGSPIFNEQFF.

V and J are TRBV28 and TRBJ2-2; 8 bases align to TRBD1. The CDR3 consists of 15 residues. Trimming took 5 bases from V and 5 from J; bases not matched to a gene: 7. Germline lookup yields CDR1 MDHEN and CDR2 SYDVKM. CDR3 sequence reads: CASSGTGLRTGELFF. The CDR3 bases are TGTGCCAGCAGTGGGACAGGACTCCGGACCGGGGAGCTGTTTTTT.

The chain carries TRBV4-3 and TRBJ1-1, with 7 bases matching TRBD1. The CDR3 is 14 amino acids. With V trimmed by 0 bases and J by 6 bases, 4 bases remained unmatched. The germline V gene encodes CDR1 LGHNA and CDR2 YSLEER. CDR3 sequence (DNA): TGCGCCAGCAGCCAAGATCGCAGGGGGGCTGAAGCTTTCTTT. This gives the protein CASSQDRRGAEAFF.

The rearrangement joins TRBV30 to TRBJ2-7; the match to TRBD1 covers 8 bases. The CDR3 has 15 amino acids. CDR1 is GTSNPN, CDR2 SVGIG, per germline (reference sequence). With 2 bases clipped from V and 1 base from J, the junction kept 7 bases outside the gene matches. Here the CDR3 reads CAWSRSGTGSYEQYF. In nucleotides, the CDR3 is TGTGCCTGGAGTAGATCCGGGACAGGTTCCTACGAGCAGTACTTC.

This sequence joins TRBV25-1 and TRBJ2-5, with D perhaps matching TRBD1 (6 bases). Germline values: CDR1 MGHDK, CDR2 SYGVNS. The CDR3 is made up of 12 amino acids. Trimming left V 9 bases short and J 4 bases short, with 12 bases between. The CDR3 reads CASSSGAETQYF. As DNA, the CDR3 is TGTGCCAGTTCCTCAGGGGCAGAGACCCAGTACTTC.

The chain links TRBV11-1 to TRBJ1-6; no reliable D call. Trimming shortened V by 3 bases and J by 3 bases, and 15 bases separated the two germline ends. Germline CDR1 and CDR2: SGHAT and FQDESV (reference sequence). The CDR3 spans 17 residues. CDR3 bases: TGTGCCAGCAGCTTGAGACCCGCGGGAGTCTATAATTCACCCCTCCACTTT. Translating gives CASSLRPAGVYNSPLHF. The whole variable domain, filled in from reference TRBV11-1 and TRBJ1-6, reads EAEVAQSPRYKITEKSQAVAFWCDPISGHATLYWYRQILGQGPELLVQFQDESVVDDSQLPKDRFSAERLKGVDSTLKIQPAELGDSAMYLCASSLRPAGVYNSPLHFGNGTRLTVT.

This clone turned up a few times. This chain connects TRBV7-6 to TRBJ1-5; TRBD1 might be the D (5 bases). The V end was cut by 1 base, the J end by 1 base, with 11 bases between. This CDR3 is built from 16 residues. The germline CDR1 and CDR2 sequences are SGHVS and FNYEAQ. Here the CDR3 DNA reads TGTGCCAGCAGCTTAGTTGGCGGGGGAAGCAATCAGCCCCAGCATTTT. The encoded protein is CASSLVGGGSNQPQHF.

The rearrangement joins TRBV5-1 to TRBJ1-1, with D unresolved. The V gene's germline CDR1 is SGHRS and CDR2 YFSETQ. The V end was cut by 4 bases, the J end by 0 bases, with 7 bases between. The CDR3 runs to 13 residues. The CDR3 loop is CASSATVNTEAFF. The CDR3 coding sequence is TGCGCCAGCAGCGCTACAGTGAACACTGAAGCTTTCTTT. The complete variable domain, with remaining parts taken from reference TRBV5-1 and TRBJ1-1, reads KAGVTQTPRYLIKTRGQQVTLSCSPISGHRSVSWYQQTPGQGLQFLFEYFSETQRNKGNFPGRFSGRQFSNSRSEMNVSTLELGDSALYLCASSATVNTEAFFGQGTRLTVV.

The chain combines TRBV6-5 with TRBJ1-2, with 9 nucleotides matching TRBD1. Germline CDR1 and CDR2: MNHEY and SVGAGI. This CDR3 has 13 amino acids. Trimming removed 8 bases from V and 7 bases from J; junction bases left unmatched: 8. The CDR3 nucleotides read TGTGCCAGCGGGGACAGGGCTAAGGCTGGCTACACCTTC. Translated: CASGDRAKAGYTF.

The V gene is TRBV7-2, the J gene TRBJ1-6; TRBD1 agrees at 7 bases. CDR3 length: 15 residues. The J segment lost 7 bases and the V segment lost 5 bases, leaving 8 bases of the junction unmatched. Germline values: CDR1 SGHTA, CDR2 FQGNSA. CDR3 loop: CASSPRTGSNSPLHF. In nucleotides, the CDR3 is TGTGCCAGCAGCCCACGGACAGGCTCCAATTCACCCCTCCACTTT.

This sequence joins TRBV19 and TRBJ1-2; D not certain. V shed 5 bases and J shed 4 bases, with 5 bases lying between them. Germline V gene data show CDR1 as LNHDA and CDR2 as SQIVND (reference sequence). This CDR3 region has 11 residues. DNA of the CDR3: TGTGCCAGTAGTGTGGCCTATGGCTACACCTTC. This encodes CASSVAYGYTF.

The gene calls are TRBV25-1 and TRBJ1-1; D remains ambiguous. Trimming took 10 bases from V and 5 from J, leaving 11 bases between them. CDR3 length equals 11 residues. The germline gives CDR1 MGHDK, CDR2 SYGVNS. The CDR3 sequence: CATQSITEAFF. CDR3 DNA: TGTGCCACCCAGTCAATTACTGAAGCTTTCTTT.

The V gene is TRBV30, the J gene TRBJ1-4; D not resolved. Germline lookup yields CDR1 GTSNPN and CDR2 SVGIG (reference sequence). This CDR3 spans 12 amino acids. The V gene lost 3 bases and the J gene lost 4 bases, with 6 bases spanning the gap. CDR3: CAWRADNEKLFF. The CDR3 bases are TGTGCCTGGAGGGCGGATAATGAAAAACTGTTTTTT. Full variable domain (rest looked up from reference TRBV30 and TRBJ1-4): SQTIHQWPATLVQPVGSPLSLECTVEGTSNPNLYWYRQAAGRGLQLLFYSVGIGQISSEVPQNLSASRPQDRQFILSSKKLLLSDSGFYLCAWRADNEKLFFGSGTQLSVL.

The chain recombines TRBV28 with TRBJ2-7, with D perhaps matching TRBD2 (6 bases). The germline V and J ends were trimmed by 2 bases and 4 bases, with 15 bases remaining between them. The CDR3 sequence is 15 residues long. From germline, CDR1 is MDHEN and CDR2 SYDVKM. The CDR3 coding sequence is TGTGCCAGCAGTTTAGGAGTCTGGACTATTTACGAGCAGTACTTC. Protein: CASSLGVWTIYEQYF.

This clone was detected a few times. This sequence joins TRBV7-9 and TRBJ2-7, with 10 nucleotides matching TRBD1. The V gene end was trimmed by 5 bases and the J gene end by 4 bases; junction bases not matched to a gene: 8. This CDR3 is built from 15 residues. The germline V gene has CDR1 SEHNR and CDR2 FQNEAQ (reference sequence). CDR3 region: CASSLDRGLSYEQYF. The CDR3 nucleotides read TGTGCCAGCAGCCTCGACAGGGGGCTCTCTTACGAGCAGTACTTC.

The V gene is TRBV4-2, the J gene TRBJ1-3, with TRBD1 as a possible D gene (6 bases). CDR1 and CDR2 (germline): LGHNA, YNFKEQ. The CDR3 spans 18 residues. Trimming cost V 4 bases and J 6 bases, with 25 bases left between them. In DNA, the CDR3 is TGTGCCAGCAGCCCCCCCTCGGACTCGGTGCAGGGGACAAACACCATATATTTT. It translates to CASSPPSDSVQGTNTIYF.

In this sample, this clone turned up once. This chain joins TRBV7-3 and TRBJ2-7; TRBD2 matches at 7 bases. CDR1 and CDR2 (germline): SGHTA, FQGTGA. The CDR3 spans 16 residues. J gave up 7 bases and V 5 bases, and 17 bases lay outside the gene matches. CDR3 nucleotide sequence: TGTGCCAGCAGCCTAGAGGACCGCGGGGGTCGGGGAGAGCAGTACTTC. This translates into CASSLEDRGGRGEQYF.